This T cell receptor (beta chain) appears in the sequencing data of a study of cytomegalovirus exposure and HLA in healthy donors. Study results and caveats: Later work associated fewer than 20,000 TCR beta sequences with HLA alleles at 0.05 false discovery rate. A later examination showed that TCR association rates differed by HLA locus, with DRB1 most and HLA-C fewest. Altogether, about 160 TCR beta chains were recorded as cytomegalovirus-associated.

Of note for this clone: What it binds is not known.

The CDR3 is 15 amino acids. Unmatched junction bases numbered 10, after V lost 6 bases and J lost 6 bases. Germline V CDR1 and CDR2: SNHLY, FYNNEI. Primers included in the PCR were 60 Vbeta and 13 Jbeta primers. Profiled with immunoSEQ multiplex PCR; TCRdb holds only in-frame clones, not every one. Its clone listing holds approximately 110,000 clones. The chain joins TRBV2 to TRBJ2-1; 8 positions agree with TRBD2. The sample comprised PBMCs. The receptor comes from a man aged 35 to 55 in good health and CMV-seronegative. As DNA, the CDR3 is TGTGCCAGCAGACTTAGCGGGACTCGCTTCAATGAGCAGTTCTTC. Translated, it gives CASRLSGTRFNEQFF.